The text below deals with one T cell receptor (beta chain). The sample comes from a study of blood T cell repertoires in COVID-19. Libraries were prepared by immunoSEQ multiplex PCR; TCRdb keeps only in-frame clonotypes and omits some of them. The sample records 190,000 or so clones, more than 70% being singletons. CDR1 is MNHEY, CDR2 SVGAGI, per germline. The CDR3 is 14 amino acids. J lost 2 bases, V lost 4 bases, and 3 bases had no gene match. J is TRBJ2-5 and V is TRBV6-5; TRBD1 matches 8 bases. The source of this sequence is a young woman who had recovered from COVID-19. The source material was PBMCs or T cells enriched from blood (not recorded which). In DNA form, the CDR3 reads TGTGCCAGCAGTTGGCGGACAGGGCAAGAGACCCAGTACTTC. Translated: CASSWRTGQETQYF.